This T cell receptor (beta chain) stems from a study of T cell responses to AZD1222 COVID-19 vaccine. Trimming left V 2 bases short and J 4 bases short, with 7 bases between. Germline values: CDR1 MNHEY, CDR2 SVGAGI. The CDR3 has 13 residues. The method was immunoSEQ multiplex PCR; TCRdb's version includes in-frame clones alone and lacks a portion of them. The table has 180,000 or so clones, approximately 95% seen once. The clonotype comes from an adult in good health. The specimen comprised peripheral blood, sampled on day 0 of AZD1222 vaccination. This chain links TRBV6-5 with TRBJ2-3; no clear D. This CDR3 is CASSYEVADTQYF. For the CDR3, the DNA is TGTGCCAGCAGTTACGAGGTGGCAGATACGCAGTATTTT.